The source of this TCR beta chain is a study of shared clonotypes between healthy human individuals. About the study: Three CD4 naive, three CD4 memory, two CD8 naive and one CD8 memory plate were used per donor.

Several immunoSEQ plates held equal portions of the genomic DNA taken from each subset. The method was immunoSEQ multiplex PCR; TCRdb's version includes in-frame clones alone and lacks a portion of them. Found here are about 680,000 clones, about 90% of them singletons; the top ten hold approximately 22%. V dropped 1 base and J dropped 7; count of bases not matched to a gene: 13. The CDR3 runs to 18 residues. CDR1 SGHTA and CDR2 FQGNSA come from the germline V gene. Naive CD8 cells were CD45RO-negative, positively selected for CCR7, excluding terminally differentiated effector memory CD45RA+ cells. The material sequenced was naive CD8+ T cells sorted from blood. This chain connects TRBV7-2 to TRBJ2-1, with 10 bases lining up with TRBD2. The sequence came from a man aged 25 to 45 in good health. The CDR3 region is CASSLESSGSHGRNEQFF. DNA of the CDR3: TGTGCCAGCAGCTTAGAGTCTAGCGGGAGCCACGGGAGAAATGAGCAGTTCTTC.